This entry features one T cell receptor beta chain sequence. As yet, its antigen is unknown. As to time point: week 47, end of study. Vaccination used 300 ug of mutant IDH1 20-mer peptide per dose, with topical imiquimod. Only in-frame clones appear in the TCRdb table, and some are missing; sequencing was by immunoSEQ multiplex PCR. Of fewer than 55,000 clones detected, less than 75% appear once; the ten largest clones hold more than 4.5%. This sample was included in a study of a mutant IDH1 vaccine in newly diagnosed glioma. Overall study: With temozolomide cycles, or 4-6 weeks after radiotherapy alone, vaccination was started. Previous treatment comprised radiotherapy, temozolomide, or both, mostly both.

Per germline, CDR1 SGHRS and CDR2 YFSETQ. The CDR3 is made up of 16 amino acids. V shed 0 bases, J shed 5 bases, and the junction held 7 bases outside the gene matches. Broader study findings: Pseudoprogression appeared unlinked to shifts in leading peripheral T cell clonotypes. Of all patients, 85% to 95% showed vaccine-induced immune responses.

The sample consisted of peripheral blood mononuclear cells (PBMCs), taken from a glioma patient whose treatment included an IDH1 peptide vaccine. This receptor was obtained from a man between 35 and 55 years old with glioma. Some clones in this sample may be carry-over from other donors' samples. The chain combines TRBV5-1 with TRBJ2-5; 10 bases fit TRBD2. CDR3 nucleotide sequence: TGCGCCAGCAGCTTGGATCCAGCGGGGGGGGTGGAGACCCAGTACTTC. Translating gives CASSLDPAGGVETQYF.